What follows are 15 T cell receptor beta chains derived from one specimen sequenced in a study of metastatic and nonmetastatic thyroid tumors. MiXCR re-clonotyped the PCR reads for TCRdb. The table includes some 19,000 clones, around a third detected once. Thyroid surgery was performed in patients who had received no treatment beforehand. Sequencing was carried out using tumor tissue. The receptors were sampled from a female donor with papillary thyroid cancer or a benign thyroid nodule (not recorded which). Some clones in this sample may be carry-over from other donors' samples.

The chain couples TRBV3-1 to TRBJ2-3; D gene uncertain. CDR3 length: 12 amino acids. Trimming cost V 0 bases and J 7 bases, with 5 bases left between them. Germline CDR1 is LGHDT and CDR2 is YNNKEL (reference sequence). The CDR3 nucleotides read TGTGCCAGCAGCCAAGATAGAAATACGCAGTATTTT. Translation gives CASSQDRNTQYF.

By frequency in the sample, this clone is medium-sized. V gene TRBV3-1 combines with J gene TRBJ1-3; D gene uncertain. This CDR3 region has 19 residues. V was cut by 0 bases and J by 0 bases, with 18 bases left in between. Germline loops: CDR1 LGHDT, CDR2 YNNKEL (reference sequence). CDR3 sequence reads: CASSQDLPRGLFSGNTIYF. In nucleotides, the CDR3 is TGTGCCAGCAGCCAAGACCTGCCCCGGGGTTTATTCTCTGGAAACACCATATATTTT. The full variable domain, rest sourced from reference TRBV3-1 and TRBJ1-3, is DTAVSQTPKYLVTQMGNDKSIKCEQNLGHDTMYWYKQDSKKFLKIMFSYNNKELIINETVPNRFSPKSPDKAHLNLHINSLELGDSAVYFCASSQDLPRGLFSGNTIYFGEGSWLTVV.

This clone occurred many times. The CDR3 here is CASSYFGTAGEETQYF. The CDR3 DNA reads as TGTGCCAGCAGTTACTTTGGGACAGCCGGAGAAGAGACCCAGTACTTC. J is TRBJ2-5 and V is TRBV6-2 or TRBV6-3, with 7 bases lining up with TRBD1. Trimming took 1 base from V and 3 from J; bases not matched to a gene: 8. Germline-derived CDR1 and CDR2 are MNHEY and SVGEGT. The CDR3 is 16 residues long.

The table lists this clone with many counts. V and J are TRBV3-1 and TRBJ2-3; D gene uncertain. Trimming took 8 bases from V and 1 from J, leaving 10 bases between them. The CDR3 is 13 amino acids. Germline values: CDR1 LGHDT, CDR2 YNNKEL (reference sequence). The CDR3 here is CASGSLGTDTQYF. The CDR3 bases are TGTGCCAGCGGTTCTTTGGGCACAGATACGCAGTATTTT.

By sample share, this clone is medium-sized. The rearrangement uses TRBV19 and TRBJ2-7; TRBD1 agrees at 7 bases. CDR3 length: 16 amino acids. V gave up 4 bases and J gave up 2 bases; unmatched junction bases: 11. Germline loops: CDR1 LNHDA, CDR2 SQIVND (reference sequence). The CDR3 sequence is CASSNRHRGDPYEQYF. The CDR3 nucleotides read TGTGCCAGTAGTAACCGCCACAGGGGAGACCCCTACGAGCAGTACTTC.

This clone has just a few counts. The V and J genes are TRBV19 and TRBJ2-1; TRBD2 agrees at 12 bases. CDR3 length equals 14 residues. The V segment lost 7 bases and the J segment 12 bases; nucleotides outside the gene matches: 10. CDR1 is LNHDA, CDR2 SQIVND, per germline (reference sequence). DNA for the CDR3: TGTGCCAGTAAGCCTAGCGGGAGGGGGACCGGGCAGTTCTTC. As protein: CASKPSGRGTGQFF.

This clone was seen a handful of times. This same CDR3 is encoded by further DNA sequences in the sample. The rearrangement links TRBV19 to TRBJ1-2, with TRBD1 matching 8 bases. CDR3 length equals 12 residues. V shed 10 bases, J shed 7 bases, and the junction held 8 bases outside the gene matches. Germline V lookup: CDR1 LNHDA, CDR2 SQIVND (reference sequence). The CDR3 DNA reads as TGTGCCACCCACGACAGGGGTGGTGGCTACACCTTC. Amino acid sequence: CATHDRGGGYTF.

V is TRBV6-1 and J is TRBJ2-2; D not resolved. Trimming removed 6 bases at V and 4 bases at J, with 9 bases between. Germline-derived CDR1 and CDR2 are MNHNS and SASEGT. The CDR3 is made up of 13 amino acids. CDR3 bases: TGTGCCAGCAGGGCCCATCTCACCGGGGAGCTGTTTTTT. Protein sequence: CASRAHLTGELFF.

The chain carries TRBV20-1 and TRBJ2-1; 8 nucleotides align to TRBD2. The V gene's germline CDR1 is DFQATT and CDR2 SNEGSKA (reference sequence). The CDR3 is 14 amino acids. The V segment lost 6 bases and the J segment 2 bases; nucleotides outside the gene matches: 6. The CDR3 DNA reads TGCAGTGCGATCACTAGCGGTACCTACAATGAGCAGTTCTTC. Its protein is CSAITSGTYNEQFF.

This clone was seen more than once but under ten times. The chain uses TRBV6-1 and TRBJ2-1, with D perhaps matching TRBD1 (6 bases). V lost 3 bases, J lost 1 base, and 10 bases lay in between. CDR1 is MNHNS and CDR2 is SASEGT in the germline V gene. The CDR3 spans 15 residues. The CDR3 DNA reads as TGTGCCAGCAGTGAGTCAGGGGAGTCCTACAATGAGCAGTTCTTC. This gives the protein CASSESGESYNEQFF.

This clone was found once. This rearrangement joins TRBV7-9 to TRBJ1-1, with D possibly matching TRBD1 (5 bases). Germline V lookup: CDR1 SEHNR, CDR2 FQNEAQ (reference sequence). Trimming stripped 5 bases from V and 1 base from J, with 11 bases between. The CDR3 covers 14 residues. CDR3 bases: TGTGCCAGCAGCCCCCAGGGCCCGAACACTGAAGCTTTCTTT. Amino acid sequence: CASSPQGPNTEAFF.

This clone was recorded many times. J is TRBJ1-4 and V is TRBV3-1, with D tentatively TRBD1 (6 bases). V gave up 1 base and J gave up 10 bases, with 13 bases separating them. Germline lookup yields CDR1 LGHDT and CDR2 YNNKEL (reference sequence). The CDR3 has 14 residues. In DNA form, the CDR3 reads TGTGCCAGCAGCCAAGCGGGGGGCTTTGGAAAACTGTTTTTT. This encodes CASSQAGGFGKLFF.

This clone turned up a few times. The chain has TRBV19 and TRBJ1-5; D might be TRBD1 (5 bases). Trimming took 3 bases from V and 1 from J, leaving 10 bases between them. The CDR3 covers 15 residues. Per the germline V gene, CDR1 is LNHDA and CDR2 is SQIVND (reference sequence). The CDR3 sequence is CASSMGGRSNQPQHF. DNA for the CDR3: TGTGCCAGTAGTATGGGGGGAAGGAGCAATCAGCCCCAGCATTTT.

This clone was seen a few times. The CDR3 region has the DNA TGTGCCAGCAGTTTAAAGGCGATCGGCGCTGAAGCTTTCTTT. It encodes CASSLKAIGAEAFF. The chain links TRBV27 to TRBJ1-1; no clear D gene. This CDR3 has 14 amino acids. In germline, CDR1 is MNHEY, CDR2 SMNVEV (reference sequence). Trimming removed 2 bases at V and 6 bases at J, with 13 bases between.

The chain is built from TRBV30 and TRBJ2-5; TRBD1 might be the D (6 bases). CDR3 size: 15 residues. V was shortened by 3 bases and J by 9 bases, with 23 bases between the two germline ends. The germline V gene has CDR1 GTSNPN and CDR2 SVGIG (reference sequence). CDR3 DNA sequence: TGTGCCTGGAGGACACGGGGACATGGGGCCGGGGCCCAGTACTTC. Its protein product is CAWRTRGHGAGAQYF.